This T cell receptor beta chain was captured in a study of cytomegalovirus exposure and HLA in healthy donors. CDR1 and CDR2 from the germline V gene are MGHRA and YSYEKL. Trimming took 0 bases from V and 3 from J, leaving 12 bases between them. This CDR3 is built from 15 residues. Vbeta (60) and Jbeta (13) primers were used in the PCR. Using immunoSEQ multiplex PCR, the repertoire was profiled, and TCRdb retains in-frame clones only, with some absent. Of around 210,000 clones in the sample, roughly 77% were seen once. General study findings and limits: Presence/absence analyses supposed approximately even sequencing depth among donors.

Concerning this clone: Its antigen is unidentified.

Input material: PBMCs. This chain links TRBV4-1 with TRBJ2-7, with D uncertain. This receptor was taken from a male donor in good health and CMV-seropositive. CDR3 DNA sequence: TGCGCCAGCAGCCAAGAGCACGGTCGGTACTACGAGCAGTACTTC. It translates to CASSQEHGRYYEQYF.